This TCR beta chain was observed in a study of blood T cell repertoires in COVID-19. Study-wide background: Spain, Italy and the United States supplied samples that represented acute and convalescent COVID-19. Sample material is recorded as cDNA or gDNA derived from T cells, B-cell-depleted T cells, or PBMCs.

Authors' data handling: Amplification of reference gene primers provided the estimated nucleated cell counts. The data were produced by immunoSEQ multiplex PCR, yet TCRdb's version contains in-frame clones alone and is incomplete. That table supplies the V and J calls and clone size; D and trimming were determined from the DNA. The sample lists 150,000 or so clones; under 95% were seen once. This clone was observed once. The germline V gene has CDR1 ENHRY and CDR2 SYGVKD. Trimming removed 1 base at V and 10 bases at J, with 11 bases between. This CDR3 contains 14 residues. The sequence derives from a man aged 55 to 70 with active or convalescent COVID-19. The rearrangement links TRBV10-3 to TRBJ1-6, with D unresolved. The sample taken for sequencing was peripheral blood. CDR3 nucleotides: TGTGCCATCAGTGAGTTCGAGGGCGGCTCACCCCTCCACTTT. It encodes CAISEFEGGSPLHF.